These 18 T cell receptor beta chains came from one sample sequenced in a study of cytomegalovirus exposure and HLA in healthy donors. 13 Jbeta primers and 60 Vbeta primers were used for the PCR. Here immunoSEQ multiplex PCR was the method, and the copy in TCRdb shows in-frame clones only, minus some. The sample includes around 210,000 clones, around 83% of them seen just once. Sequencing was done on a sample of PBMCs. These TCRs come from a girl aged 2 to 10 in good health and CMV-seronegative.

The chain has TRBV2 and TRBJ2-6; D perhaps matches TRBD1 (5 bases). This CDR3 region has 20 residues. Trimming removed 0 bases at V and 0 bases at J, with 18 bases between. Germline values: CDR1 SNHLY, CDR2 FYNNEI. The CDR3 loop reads CASSEAHASLGLSGANVLTF. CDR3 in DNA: TGTGCCAGCAGTGAAGCGCATGCCTCCTTGGGGCTCTCTGGGGCCAACGTCCTGACTTTC. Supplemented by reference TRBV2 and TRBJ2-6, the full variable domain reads EPEVTQTPSHQVTQMGQEVILRCVPISNHLYFYWYRQILGQKVEFLVSFYNNEISEKSEIFDDQFSVERPDGSNFTLKIRSTKLEDSAMYFCASSEAHASLGLSGANVLTFGAGSRLTVL.

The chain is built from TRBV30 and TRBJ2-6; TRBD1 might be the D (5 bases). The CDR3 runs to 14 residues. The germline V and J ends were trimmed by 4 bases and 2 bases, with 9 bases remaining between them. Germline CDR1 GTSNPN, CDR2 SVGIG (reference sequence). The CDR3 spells CAWKGVPGANVLTF. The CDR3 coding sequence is TGTGCCTGGAAAGGGGTACCTGGGGCCAACGTCCTGACTTTC. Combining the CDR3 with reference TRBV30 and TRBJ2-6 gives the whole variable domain SQTIHQWPATLVQPVGSPLSLECTVEGTSNPNLYWYRQAAGRGLQLLFYSVGIGQISSEVPQNLSASRPQDRQFILSSKKLLLSDSGFYLCAWKGVPGANVLTFGAGSRLTVL.

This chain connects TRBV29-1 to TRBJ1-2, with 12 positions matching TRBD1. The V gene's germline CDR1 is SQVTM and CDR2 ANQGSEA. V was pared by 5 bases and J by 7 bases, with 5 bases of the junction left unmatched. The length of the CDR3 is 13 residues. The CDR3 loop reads CSVNGTGGRGYTF. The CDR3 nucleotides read TGCAGCGTTAATGGGACAGGGGGCCGTGGCTACACCTTC.

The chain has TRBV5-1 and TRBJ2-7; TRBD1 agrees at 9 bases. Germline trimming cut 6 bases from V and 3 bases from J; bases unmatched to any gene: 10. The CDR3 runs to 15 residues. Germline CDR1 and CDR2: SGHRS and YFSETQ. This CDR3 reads CASTLPGTGNYEQYF. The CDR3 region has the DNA TGCGCCAGCACCTTACCCGGGACAGGGAACTACGAGCAGTACTTC.

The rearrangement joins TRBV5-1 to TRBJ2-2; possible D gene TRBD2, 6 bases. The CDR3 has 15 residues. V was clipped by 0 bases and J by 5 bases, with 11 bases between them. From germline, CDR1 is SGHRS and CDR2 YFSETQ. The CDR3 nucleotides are TGCGCCAGCAGCTTGGCGGGACTCTTAACCGGGGAGCTGTTTTTT. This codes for CASSLAGLLTGELFF.

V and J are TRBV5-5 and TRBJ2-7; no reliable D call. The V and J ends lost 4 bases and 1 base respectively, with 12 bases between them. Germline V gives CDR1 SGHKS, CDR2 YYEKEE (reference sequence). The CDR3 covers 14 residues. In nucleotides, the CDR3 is TGTGCCAGCAGCGCTCACAGAAATTCCTACGAGCAGTACTTC. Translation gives CASSAHRNSYEQYF.

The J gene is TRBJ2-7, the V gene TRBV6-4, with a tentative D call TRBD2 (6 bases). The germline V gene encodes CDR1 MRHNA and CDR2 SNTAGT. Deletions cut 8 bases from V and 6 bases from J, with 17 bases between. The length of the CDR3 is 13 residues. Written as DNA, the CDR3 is TGTGCCAGCCCGGGACTTAGGTCTATCGAGCAGTACTTC. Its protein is CASPGLRSIEQYF.

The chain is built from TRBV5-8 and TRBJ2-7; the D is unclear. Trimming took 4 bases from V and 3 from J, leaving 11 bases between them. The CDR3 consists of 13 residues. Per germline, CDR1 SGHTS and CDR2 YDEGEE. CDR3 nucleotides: TGTGCCAGCAGCGAGAGGAACGGCTACGAGCAGTACTTC. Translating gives CASSERNGYEQYF.

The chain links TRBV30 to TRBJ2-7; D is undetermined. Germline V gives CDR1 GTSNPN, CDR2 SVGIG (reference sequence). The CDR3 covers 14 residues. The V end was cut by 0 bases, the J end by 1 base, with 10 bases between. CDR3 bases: TGTGCCTGGAGTGTGCCCTCACGGTCCTACGAGCAGTACTTC. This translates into CAWSVPSRSYEQYF.

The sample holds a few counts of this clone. CDR3 in DNA: TGCGCCAGCAGCCGCTCAGGGGTCACTGGAAACACCATATATTTT. This sequence encodes CASSRSGVTGNTIYF. This rearrangement joins TRBV4-1 to TRBJ1-3; maybe TRBD1 (6 bases). Trimming took off 4 bases at V and 2 bases at J, with 12 bases between the two ends. This CDR3 is built from 15 residues. From germline, CDR1 is MGHRA and CDR2 YSYEKL.

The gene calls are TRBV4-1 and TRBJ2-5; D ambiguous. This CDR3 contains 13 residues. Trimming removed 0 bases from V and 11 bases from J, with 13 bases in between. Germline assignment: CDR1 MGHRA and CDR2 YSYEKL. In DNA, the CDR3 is TGCGCCAGCAGCCAAGATCTTCTTCGAGAGCAGTACTTC. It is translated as CASSQDLLREQYF.

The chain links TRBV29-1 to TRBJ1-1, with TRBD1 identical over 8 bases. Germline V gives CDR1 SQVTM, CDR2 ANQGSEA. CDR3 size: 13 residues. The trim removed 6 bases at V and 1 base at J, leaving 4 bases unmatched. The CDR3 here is CSVKDRGNTEAFF. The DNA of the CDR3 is TGCAGCGTAAAAGACAGGGGGAACACTGAAGCTTTCTTT.

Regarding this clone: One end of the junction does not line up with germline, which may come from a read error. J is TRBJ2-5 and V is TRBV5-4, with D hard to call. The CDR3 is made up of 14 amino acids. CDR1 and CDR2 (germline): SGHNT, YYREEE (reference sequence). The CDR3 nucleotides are TGTGCCAGCAGCTTGGTCTACGGAAGAGAGGCCCAGTACTTC. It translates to CASSLVYGREAQYF. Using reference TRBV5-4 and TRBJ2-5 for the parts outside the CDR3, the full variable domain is ETGVTQSPTHLIKTRGQQVTLRCSSQSGHNTVSWYQQALGQGPQFIFQYYREEENGRGNFPPRFSGLQFPNYSSELNVNALELDDSALYLCASSLVYGREAQYFGPGTRLLVL.

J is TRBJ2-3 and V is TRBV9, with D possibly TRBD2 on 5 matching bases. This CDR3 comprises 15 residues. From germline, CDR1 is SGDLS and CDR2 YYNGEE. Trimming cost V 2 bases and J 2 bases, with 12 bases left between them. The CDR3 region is CASSVSERFTDTQYF. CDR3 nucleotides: TGTGCCAGCAGCGTTAGCGAGAGATTCACAGATACGCAGTATTTT.

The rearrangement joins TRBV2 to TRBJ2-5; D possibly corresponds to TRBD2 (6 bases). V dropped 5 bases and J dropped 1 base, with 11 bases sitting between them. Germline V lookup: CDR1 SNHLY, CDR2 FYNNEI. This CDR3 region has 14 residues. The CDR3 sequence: CASSRGKVQETQYF. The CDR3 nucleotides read TGTGCCAGCAGTCGGGGGAAGGTCCAAGAGACCCAGTACTTC.

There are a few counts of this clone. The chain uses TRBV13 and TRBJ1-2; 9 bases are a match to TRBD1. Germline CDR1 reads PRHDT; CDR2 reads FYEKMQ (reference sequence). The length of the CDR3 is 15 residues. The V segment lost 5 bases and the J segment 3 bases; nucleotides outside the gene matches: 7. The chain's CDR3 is CASSTRTGVDYGYTF. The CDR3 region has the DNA TGTGCCAGCAGCACCAGGACAGGGGTGGACTATGGCTACACCTTC.

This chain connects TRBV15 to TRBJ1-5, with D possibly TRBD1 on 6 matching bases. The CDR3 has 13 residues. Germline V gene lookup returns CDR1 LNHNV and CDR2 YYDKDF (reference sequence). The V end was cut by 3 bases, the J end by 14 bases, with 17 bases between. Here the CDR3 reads CATSRETRGTKHF. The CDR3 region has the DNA TGTGCCACCAGCAGGGAGACCAGGGGCACCAAGCATTTT.

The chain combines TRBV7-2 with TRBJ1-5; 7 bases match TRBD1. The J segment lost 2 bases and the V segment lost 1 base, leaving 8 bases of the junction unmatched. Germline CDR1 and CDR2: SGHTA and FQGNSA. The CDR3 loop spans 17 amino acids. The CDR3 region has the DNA TGTGCCAGCAGCTTAGGTCCGGGAACAGGGGGCAATCAGCCCCAGCATTTT. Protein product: CASSLGPGTGGNQPQHF.